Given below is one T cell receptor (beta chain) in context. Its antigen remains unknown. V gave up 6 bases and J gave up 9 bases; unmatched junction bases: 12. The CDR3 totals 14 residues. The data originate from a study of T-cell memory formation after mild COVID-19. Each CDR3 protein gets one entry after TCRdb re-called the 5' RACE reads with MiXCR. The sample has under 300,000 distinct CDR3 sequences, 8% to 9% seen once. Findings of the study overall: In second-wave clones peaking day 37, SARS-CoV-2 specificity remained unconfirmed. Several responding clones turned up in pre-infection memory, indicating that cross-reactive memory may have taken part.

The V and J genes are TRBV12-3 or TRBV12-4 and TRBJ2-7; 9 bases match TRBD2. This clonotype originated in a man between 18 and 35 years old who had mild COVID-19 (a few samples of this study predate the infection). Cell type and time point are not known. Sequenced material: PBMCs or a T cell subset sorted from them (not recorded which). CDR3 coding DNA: TGTGCCAGCAGCCATAGCGGGGGCCCAAGGGGGCAGTACTTC. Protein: CASSHSGGPRGQYF.